This T cell receptor beta chain was obtained from a study of T-cell reconstitution after alpha-beta-depleted transplantation in children. A library of TCRbeta sequences, prepared with unique molecular identifiers, was generated. MiXCR, applied by TCRdb to the PCR reads, yields one record per CDR3 protein. The sample lists about 600,000 distinct CDR3 sequences, roughly 13% occurring once. This CDR3 spans 12 amino acids. Trimming took off 4 bases at V and 7 bases at J, with 11 bases between the two ends. Germline V lookup: CDR1 SGHKS, CDR2 YYEKEE (reference sequence). The source is a male patient younger than 18 who had a stem cell transplant for acute myeloid leukemia, so the T cells may come from the graft donor. The source was PBMCs, mostly from graft donor cells, collected 360 days after TCRalphabeta/CD19-depleted stem cell transplant. V gene TRBV5-5 combines with J gene TRBJ1-2; D gene unclear. CDR3 coding DNA: TGTGCCAGCAGCACAGACCGGTTTGGCTACACCTTC. Its protein is CASSTDRFGYTF.